This T cell receptor beta chain stems from a study of shared clonotypes between healthy human individuals. Germline assignment: CDR1 MNHNS and CDR2 SASEGT. The CDR3 covers 14 residues. The V and J ends lost 2 bases and 8 bases respectively, with 15 bases between them. TCRdb keeps only in-frame clones here, not all; method: immunoSEQ multiplex PCR. The sample lists under 1,100,000 clones; roughly 80% were seen once. V is TRBV6-1 and J is TRBJ1-2; the D gene is possibly TRBD1 (5 bases). This TCR was sampled from a man aged 18 to 29 in good health. The sample was memory CD4+ T cells sorted from blood. Subset: CD45RA-negative fraction. CDR3 DNA sequence: TGTGCCAGCAGTGAATGGGGGGGGTCCGTCGGCTACACCTTC. Translating gives CASSEWGGSVGYTF.